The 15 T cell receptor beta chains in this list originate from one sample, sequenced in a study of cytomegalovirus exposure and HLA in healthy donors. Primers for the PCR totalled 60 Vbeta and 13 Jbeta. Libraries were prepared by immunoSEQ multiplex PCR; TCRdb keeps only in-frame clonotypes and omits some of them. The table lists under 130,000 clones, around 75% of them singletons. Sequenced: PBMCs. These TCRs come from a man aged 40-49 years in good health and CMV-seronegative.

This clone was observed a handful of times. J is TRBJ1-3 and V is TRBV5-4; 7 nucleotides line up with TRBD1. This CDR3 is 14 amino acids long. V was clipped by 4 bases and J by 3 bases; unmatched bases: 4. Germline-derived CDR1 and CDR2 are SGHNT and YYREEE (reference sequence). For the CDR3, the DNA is TGTGCCAGCAGCCCAACAGGGGTTGGAAACACCATATATTTT. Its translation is CASSPTGVGNTIYF.

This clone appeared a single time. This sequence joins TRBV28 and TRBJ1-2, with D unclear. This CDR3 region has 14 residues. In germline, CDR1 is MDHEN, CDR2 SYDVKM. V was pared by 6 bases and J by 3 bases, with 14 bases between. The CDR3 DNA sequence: TGTGCCAGCAGGCCCATTGAGGAACACTATGGCTACACCTTC. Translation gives CASRPIEEHYGYTF.

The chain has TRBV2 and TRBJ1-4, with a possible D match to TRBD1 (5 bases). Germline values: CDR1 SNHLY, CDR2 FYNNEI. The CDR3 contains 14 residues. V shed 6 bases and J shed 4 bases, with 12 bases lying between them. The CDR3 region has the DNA TGTGCCAGCAGCAAGGACACGGATAATGAAAAACTGTTTTTT. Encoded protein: CASSKDTDNEKLFF.

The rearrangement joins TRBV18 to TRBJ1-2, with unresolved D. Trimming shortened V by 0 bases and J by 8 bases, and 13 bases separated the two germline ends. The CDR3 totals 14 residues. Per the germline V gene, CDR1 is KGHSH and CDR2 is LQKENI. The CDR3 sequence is CASSPPLPPRGYTF. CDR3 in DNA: TGTGCCAGCTCACCACCGCTACCGCCGAGAGGCTACACCTTC. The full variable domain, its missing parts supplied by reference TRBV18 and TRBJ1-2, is NAGVMQNPRHLVRRRGQEARLRCSPMKGHSHVYWYRQLPEEGLKFMVYLQKENIIDESGMPKERFSAEFPKEGPSILRIQQVVRGDSAAYFCASSPPLPPRGYTFGSGTRLTVV.

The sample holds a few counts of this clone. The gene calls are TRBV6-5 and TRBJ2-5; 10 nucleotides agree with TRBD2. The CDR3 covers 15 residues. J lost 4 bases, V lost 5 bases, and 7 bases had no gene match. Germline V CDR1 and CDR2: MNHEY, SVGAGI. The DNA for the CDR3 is TGTGCCAGCAGTAGCGGGGGGGCCAGGTTAGAGACCCAGTACTTC. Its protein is CASSSGGARLETQYF.

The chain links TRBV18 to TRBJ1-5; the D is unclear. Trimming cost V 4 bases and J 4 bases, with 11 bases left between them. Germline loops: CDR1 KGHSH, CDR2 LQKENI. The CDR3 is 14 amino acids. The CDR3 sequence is CASSRNEKNQPQHF. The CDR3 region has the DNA TGTGCCAGCTCACGCAATGAGAAAAATCAGCCCCAGCATTTT.

CDR3: CASRRLAGANEQFF. Here the CDR3 DNA reads TGTGCCAGCAGGAGACTAGCGGGGGCCAATGAGCAGTTCTTC. The chain combines TRBV6-5 with TRBJ2-1, with 12 bases lining up with TRBD2. The CDR3 loop spans 14 amino acids. V lost 6 bases and J lost 6; bases outside the gene matches: 3. Germline V gene data show CDR1 as MNHEY and CDR2 as SVGAGI.

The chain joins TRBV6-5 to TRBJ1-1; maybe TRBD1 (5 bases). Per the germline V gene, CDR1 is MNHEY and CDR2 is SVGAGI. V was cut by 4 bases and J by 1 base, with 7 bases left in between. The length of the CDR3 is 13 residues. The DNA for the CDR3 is TGTGCCAGCAGTTGGGGCCGGAACACTGAAGCTTTCTTT. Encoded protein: CASSWGRNTEAFF.

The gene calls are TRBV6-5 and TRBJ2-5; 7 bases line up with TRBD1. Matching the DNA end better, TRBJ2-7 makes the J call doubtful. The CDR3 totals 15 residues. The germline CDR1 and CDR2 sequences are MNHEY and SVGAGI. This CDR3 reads CASSYPAGGHYEQYF. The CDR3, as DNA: TGTGCCAGCAGTTACCCGGCAGGGGGACACTACGAGCAGTACTTC.

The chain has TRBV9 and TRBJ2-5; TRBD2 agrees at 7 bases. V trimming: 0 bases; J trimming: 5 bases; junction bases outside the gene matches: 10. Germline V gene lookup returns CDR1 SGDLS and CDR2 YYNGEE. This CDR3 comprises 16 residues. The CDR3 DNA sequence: TGTGCCAGCAGCGTAGATGTTGCAGGGAGGGGCGAGACCCAGTACTTC. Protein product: CASSVDVAGRGETQYF.

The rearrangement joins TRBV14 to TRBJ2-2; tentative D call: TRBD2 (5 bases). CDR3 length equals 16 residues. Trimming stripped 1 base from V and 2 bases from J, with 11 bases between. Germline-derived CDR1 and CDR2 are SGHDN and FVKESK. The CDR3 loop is CASSQAGLANTGELFF. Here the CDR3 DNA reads TGTGCCAGCAGCCAAGCTGGGCTAGCCAACACCGGGGAGCTGTTTTTT.

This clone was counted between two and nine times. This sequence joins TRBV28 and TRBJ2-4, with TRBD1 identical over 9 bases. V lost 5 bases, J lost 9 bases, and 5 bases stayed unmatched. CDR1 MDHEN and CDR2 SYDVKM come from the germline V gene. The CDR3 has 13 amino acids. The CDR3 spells CASSGGTGRIQYF. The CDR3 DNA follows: TGTGCCAGCAGTGGGGGGACAGGGCGCATTCAGTACTTC.

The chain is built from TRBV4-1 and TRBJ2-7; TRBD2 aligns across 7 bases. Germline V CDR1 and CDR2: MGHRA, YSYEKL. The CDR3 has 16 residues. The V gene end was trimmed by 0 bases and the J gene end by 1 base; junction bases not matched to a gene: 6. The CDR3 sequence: CASSQDGAGDSYEQYF. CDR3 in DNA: TGCGCCAGCAGCCAAGATGGGGCGGGAGATTCCTACGAGCAGTACTTC.

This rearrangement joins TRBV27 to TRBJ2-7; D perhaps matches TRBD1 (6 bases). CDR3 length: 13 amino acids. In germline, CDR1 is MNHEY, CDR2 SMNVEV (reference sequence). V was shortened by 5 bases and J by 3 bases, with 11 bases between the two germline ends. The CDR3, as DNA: TGTGCCAGCAGTCCCTTAGGGGGCTACGAGCAGTACTTC. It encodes CASSPLGGYEQYF.

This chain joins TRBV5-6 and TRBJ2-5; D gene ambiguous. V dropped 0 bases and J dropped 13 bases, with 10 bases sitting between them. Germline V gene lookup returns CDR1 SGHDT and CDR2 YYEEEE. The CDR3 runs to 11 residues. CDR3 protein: CASSLGDKRYF. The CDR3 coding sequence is TGTGCCAGCAGCTTGGGAGATAAGAGGTACTTC.